Below, 15 T cell receptor beta chains from the same sample are listed, as sequenced in a study of cytomegalovirus exposure and HLA in healthy donors. The PCR used 60 Vbeta and 13 Jbeta primers. The protocol was immunoSEQ multiplex PCR, while the TCRdb copy is restricted to in-frame clones and leaves out a portion. Of some 120,000 clones in the sample, roughly four fifths were seen once. Material: PBMCs. Source of these receptors: a male donor in good health and CMV-seropositive.

This clone was picked up a small number of times. The rearrangement uses TRBV9 and TRBJ2-1; 7 bases line up with TRBD2. Germline V gene lookup returns CDR1 SGDLS and CDR2 YYNGEE. The CDR3 totals 14 residues. The trim removed 4 bases at V and 6 bases at J, leaving 7 bases unmatched. The CDR3 DNA reads as TGTGCCAGCAGCCCTAGACTAGCACCCAATGAGCAGTTCTTC. Translating gives CASSPRLAPNEQFF.

The chain combines TRBV6-5 with TRBJ1-1; D perhaps matches TRBD1 (6 bases). CDR1 MNHEY and CDR2 SVGAGI come from the germline V gene. The CDR3 sequence is 13 residues long. V was trimmed by 3 bases and J by 7 bases, leaving 12 bases between them. CDR3 loop: CASSYREGGEAFF. The CDR3 DNA reads as TGTGCCAGCAGTTATCGGGAAGGGGGTGAAGCTTTCTTT.

The chain has TRBV29-1 and TRBJ2-7, with 11 bases identical to TRBD1. The trim removed 3 bases at V and 5 bases at J, leaving 9 bases unmatched. The CDR3 has 15 residues. Germline CDR1 SQVTM, CDR2 ANQGSEA. The CDR3 protein is CSVDHPGTGGNEQYF. The DNA of the CDR3 is TGCAGCGTTGATCATCCGGGGACAGGGGGAAACGAGCAGTACTTC.

This clone was seen only once. The chain carries TRBV5-1 and TRBJ2-1, with 10 bases identical to TRBD1. Per germline, CDR1 SGHRS and CDR2 YFSETQ. Trimming cost V 2 bases and J 8 bases; bases outside gene matches: 7. The CDR3 runs to 15 residues. The DNA of the CDR3 is TGCGCCAGCAGCTTAACCGGGACAGGGGCATATGAGCAGTTCTTC. Amino acid sequence: CASSLTGTGAYEQFF.

The chain couples TRBV2 to TRBJ2-7; 10 bases are shared with TRBD2. This CDR3 has 13 residues. Germline V gene lookup returns CDR1 SNHLY and CDR2 FYNNEI. The junction had 6 bases not matched to a gene; V was cut back by 7 bases and J by 6 bases. The CDR3 loop reads CASTLAGAFEQYF. DNA of the CDR3: TGTGCCAGCACCCTAGCGGGAGCTTTCGAGCAGTACTTC.

The V gene is TRBV10-3, the J gene TRBJ2-1, with TRBD2 matching over 11 bases. CDR1 is ENHRY and CDR2 is SYGVKD in the germline V gene. The CDR3 sequence is 20 residues long. V was pared by 0 bases and J by 6 bases, with 16 bases of the junction left unmatched. DNA for the CDR3: TGTGCCATCAGTGAGTCTCGGGGGGGGCTAGCGGGAGGCCTCGGCAATGAGCAGTTCTTC. Amino acid sequence: CAISESRGGLAGGLGNEQFF.

This chain uses TRBV6-5 with TRBJ2-5; 7 bases are a match to TRBD2. The J call is doubtful: the DNA matches TRBJ2-7 better. This CDR3 spans 11 amino acids. CDR1 and CDR2 (germline): MNHEY, SVGAGI. In nucleotides, the CDR3 is TGTGCCGGGGGGAGGGGCCACGAGCAGTACTTC. As protein: CAGGRGHEQYF.

This clone appeared once. The V and J genes are TRBV5-6 and TRBJ2-7, with 8 nucleotides matching TRBD1. Germline V lookup: CDR1 SGHDT, CDR2 YYEEEE. V lost 1 base and J lost 7; bases outside the gene matches: 10. The CDR3 spans 15 residues. The CDR3 region is CASSLYRQGSGEQYF. CDR3 DNA: TGTGCCAGCAGCTTGTACCGACAGGGGTCGGGGGAGCAGTACTTC.

The V and J genes are TRBV29-1 and TRBJ2-2; D is possibly TRBD1 (6 bases). This CDR3 is 14 amino acids long. Germline-derived CDR1 and CDR2 are SQVTM and ANQGSEA. Trimming removed 6 bases at V and 6 bases at J, with 17 bases between. The CDR3 sequence is CSVRPGQKSGELFF. CDR3 DNA: TGCAGCGTCAGACCGGGACAAAAGTCCGGGGAGCTGTTTTTT.

This clone was seen a handful of times. The gene calls are TRBV10-3 and TRBJ2-7; 11 nucleotides align to TRBD2. CDR1 ENHRY and CDR2 SYGVKD come from the germline V gene. J lost 4 bases, V lost 2 bases, and 22 bases had no gene match. There are 21 residues in the CDR3. The CDR3 region is CAISEPRSGTSGGRGIYEQYF. The CDR3 DNA follows: TGTGCCATCAGTGAGCCCCGATCCGGGACTAGCGGTGGGAGGGGAATTTACGAGCAGTACTTC.

This clone was counted between two and nine times. This chain joins TRBV19 and TRBJ2-2, with D possibly being TRBD2 (6 bases). V dropped 7 bases and J dropped 7 bases, with 19 bases sitting between them. Germline CDR1 reads LNHDA; CDR2 reads SQIVND (reference sequence). This CDR3 spans 15 amino acids. CDR3: CASNTGGEADGELFF. Here the CDR3 DNA reads TGTGCCAGTAACACCGGGGGAGAAGCGGACGGGGAGCTGTTTTTT.

This chain joins TRBV6-1 and TRBJ1-5; 9 positions match TRBD1. CDR1 is MNHNS, CDR2 SASEGT, per germline. The CDR3 totals 15 residues. Trimming removed 7 bases from V and 4 bases from J; junction bases left unmatched: 8. CDR3 residues: CASTDMTGGNQPQHF. The CDR3 DNA reads TGTGCCAGCACCGACATGACAGGGGGGAATCAGCCCCAGCATTTT.

CDR3 coding DNA: TGCGCCAGCAGCCAAGGGGTGACTAGCGGACTAAATGAGCAGTTCTTC. Translation: CASSQGVTSGLNEQFF. This sequence joins TRBV4-1 and TRBJ2-1; 9 bases are a match to TRBD2. V gave up 1 base and J gave up 7 bases; unmatched junction bases: 8. This CDR3 is built from 16 residues. CDR1 is MGHRA and CDR2 is YSYEKL in the germline V gene.

In this sample, this clone turned up a few times. The chain carries TRBV18 and TRBJ1-2; maybe TRBD1 (5 bases). V was cut by 1 base and J by 8 bases, with 17 bases left in between. Germline assignment: CDR1 KGHSH and CDR2 LQKENI. The CDR3 runs to 15 residues. The CDR3 is CASSPLKQGPDGYTF. The CDR3 DNA is TGTGCCAGCTCACCACTGAAGCAGGGCCCAGACGGCTACACCTTC.

The chain combines TRBV30 with TRBJ2-3; D remains ambiguous. CDR3 length: 14 amino acids. Trimming removed 0 bases from V and 6 bases from J, with 13 bases in between. Looked up from germline, CDR1 is GTSNPN and CDR2 is SVGIG (reference sequence). The CDR3 DNA sequence: TGTGCCTGGAGTGTACGGCGGCCTTTGGATACGCAGTATTTT. Its protein product is CAWSVRRPLDTQYF.